A single sample gave rise to the 16 T cell receptor beta chains below, sequenced in a study of T-cell memory formation after mild COVID-19. TCRdb re-called the 5' RACE reads through MiXCR, storing one row per CDR3 protein. There are about 140,000 distinct CDR3 sequences in the sample; approximately 14% occur only once, and 12% to 15% lies in the top ten. Sequenced sample: PBMCs or a T cell subset sorted from them (not recorded which). The receptors were sampled from an adult woman who had mild COVID-19 (a few samples of this study predate the infection). Cell type and time point are not known.

The rearrangement uses TRBV20-1 and TRBJ1-1; D is ambiguous. Germline loops: CDR1 DFQATT, CDR2 SNEGSKA (reference sequence). Trimming cost V 3 bases and J 0 bases, with 8 bases left between them. The CDR3 extends over 13 amino acids. DNA of the CDR3: TGCAGTGCTAGGGGTACAATGAACACTGAAGCTTTCTTT. Translating gives CSARGTMNTEAFF.

The chain employs TRBV24-1 and TRBJ1-6; perhaps TRBD1 as D (5 bases). The CDR3 consists of 15 residues. The V gene's germline CDR1 is KGHDR and CDR2 SFDVKD. V shed 6 bases and J shed 7 bases, with 15 bases lying between them. The chain's CDR3 is CATSPSGTLNSPLHF. The DNA for the CDR3 is TGTGCCACCAGTCCCTCCGGGACCCTGAATTCACCCCTCCACTTT.

V and J are TRBV12-3 or TRBV12-4 and TRBJ2-3; TRBD2 matches 7 bases. CDR3 length equals 18 residues. V lost 8 bases to trimming and J lost 4 bases; unmatched junction nucleotides: 21. In DNA form, the CDR3 reads TGTGCCAGCGGACTCGGTGGGATTGTGGGGGGGTTCGCAGATACGCAGTATTTT. As protein: CASGLGGIVGGFADTQYF.

This clonotype was observed at least ten times. The chain is built from TRBV5-1 and TRBJ2-4; the match to TRBD1 covers 7 bases. The germline V gene encodes CDR1 SGHRS and CDR2 YFSETQ. Unmatched junction bases numbered 8, after V lost 2 bases and J lost 0 bases. The CDR3 has 17 residues. The CDR3 sequence: CASSFGTELLAKNIQYF. CDR3 bases: TGCGCCAGCAGCTTCGGGACAGAACTTTTAGCCAAAAACATTCAGTACTTC. Full variable domain (remainder filled in from reference TRBV5-1 and TRBJ2-4): KAGVTQTPRYLIKTRGQQVTLSCSPISGHRSVSWYQQTPGQGLQFLFEYFSETQRNKGNFPGRFSGRQFSNSRSEMNVSTLELGDSALYLCASSFGTELLAKNIQYFGAGTRLSVL.

The gene calls are TRBV6-2 or TRBV6-3 and TRBJ1-1, with 10 bases aligning to TRBD1. With V trimmed by 2 bases and J by 0 bases, 3 bases remained unmatched. This CDR3 is built from 16 residues. CDR1 and CDR2 (germline): MNHEY, SVGEGT. The DNA for the CDR3 is TGTGCCAGCAGTTACGTGACAGGGGGCATGAACACTGAAGCTTTCTTT. Translation gives CASSYVTGGMNTEAFF.

V usage is TRBV20-1 and J usage is TRBJ2-5; 9 bases match TRBD2. Germline CDR1 is DFQATT and CDR2 is SNEGSKA (reference sequence). J lost 4 bases, V lost 5 bases, and 11 bases had no gene match. The CDR3 sequence is 15 residues long. Written as DNA, the CDR3 is TGCAGTGCTTCCTCGCGGGAGGGCCTAGGAGAGACCCAGTACTTC. Translating gives CSASSREGLGETQYF.

This clonotype was picked up many times. The chain links TRBV13 to TRBJ2-1; TRBD1 is a possible D gene (5 bases). The V and J ends lost 0 bases and 3 bases respectively, with 9 bases between them. The germline V gene encodes CDR1 PRHDT and CDR2 FYEKMQ (reference sequence). The CDR3 sequence is 15 residues long. The CDR3 region is CASSLGTALYNEQFF. CDR3 nucleotide sequence: TGTGCCAGCAGCTTAGGGACAGCTCTCTACAATGAGCAGTTCTTC.

There are a few counts of this clonotype. V usage is TRBV15 and J usage is TRBJ2-3; D gene ambiguous. CDR1 and CDR2 (germline): LNHNV, YYDKDF (reference sequence). V dropped 4 bases and J dropped 0 bases, with 5 bases sitting between them. This CDR3 spans 13 amino acids. This CDR3 is CATSKTSTDTQYF. In DNA form, the CDR3 reads TGTGCCACCAGCAAAACCAGCACAGATACGCAGTATTTT.

This clonotype was observed a few times. V gene TRBV7-3 combines with J gene TRBJ2-3, with 10 bases that match TRBD1. The CDR3 is 16 residues long. Per the germline V gene, CDR1 is SGHTA and CDR2 is FQGTGA. Trimming took 0 bases from V and 3 from J; bases not matched to a gene: 3. This CDR3 is CASSLTTGGLTDTQYF. As DNA, the CDR3 is TGTGCCAGCAGCTTAACGACAGGGGGCTTAACAGATACGCAGTATTTT.

This clonotype was counted a few times. The chain links TRBV30 to TRBJ2-3, with D unresolved. The CDR3 contains 13 residues. Germline V gene sequence: CDR1 GTSNPN, CDR2 SVGIG (reference sequence). V shed 0 bases and J shed 5 bases, with 9 bases lying between them. CDR3 amino acids: CAWSVTVRDTQYF. The CDR3 DNA is TGTGCCTGGAGTGTGACTGTCAGAGATACGCAGTATTTT.

The chain couples TRBV4-1 to TRBJ2-7; no definite D call. Germline CDR1 reads MGHRA; CDR2 reads YSYEKL. The CDR3 contains 15 residues. V was cut by 3 bases and J by 1 base, with 13 bases left in between. The CDR3 loop is CASSQGIGLSYEQYF. CDR3 nucleotides: TGCGCCAGCAGCCAGGGGATCGGGCTTTCCTACGAGCAGTACTTC.

This clonotype turned up a few times. The V and J genes are TRBV2 and TRBJ2-3, with D possibly TRBD1 on 6 matching bases. Looked up from germline, CDR1 is SNHLY and CDR2 is FYNNEI. This CDR3 has 19 residues. The ends were cut back, 6 bases at V and 6 bases at J, with 31 bases in the middle. The CDR3 loop is CASSVWRTVPPGFDDTQYF. The CDR3 DNA reads TGTGCCAGCAGCGTATGGAGGACAGTACCCCCCGGGTTCGACGATACGCAGTATTTT.

This chain joins TRBV7-2 and TRBJ1-2; D possibly corresponds to TRBD1 (5 bases). V was trimmed by 3 bases and J by 0 bases, leaving 11 bases between them. The CDR3 is made up of 15 amino acids. Germline V gene sequence: CDR1 SGHTA, CDR2 FQGNSA. The CDR3 reads CASSLYRTANYGYTF. The CDR3 bases are TGTGCCAGCAGCTTGTACAGGACTGCTAACTATGGCTACACCTTC. The entire variable domain, with the rest obtained from reference TRBV7-2 and TRBJ1-2, is as follows: GAGVSQSPSNKVTEKGKDVELRCDPISGHTALYWYRQSLGQGLEFLIYFQGNSAPDKSGLPSDRFSAERTGGSVSTLTIQRTQQEDSAVYLCASSLYRTANYGYTFGSGTRLTVV.

The table lists this clonotype with a few counts. The V call is TRBV27, the J call TRBJ1-2, with D possibly TRBD1 on 6 matching bases. Trimming left V 8 bases short and J 14 bases short, with 27 bases between. This CDR3 spans 14 amino acids. CDR1 is MNHEY, CDR2 SMNVEV, per germline (reference sequence). The CDR3 spells CASATIGARGDATF. The DNA of the CDR3 is TGTGCCAGCGCTACTATTGGCGCCAGGGGTGATGCTACCTTC.

The genes are TRBV7-6 and TRBJ2-1, with D hard to call. The CDR3 covers 16 residues. From germline, CDR1 is SGHVS and CDR2 FNYEAQ. Trimming cost V 1 base and J 9 bases, with 19 bases left between them. The DNA of the CDR3 is TGTGCCAGCAGCTTAGGTGGAGTGGGCCGCTTCAGTGAGCAGTTCTTC. Translating gives CASSLGGVGRFSEQFF. Drawing the rest from reference TRBV7-6 and TRBJ2-1, the complete variable domain is GAGVSQSPRYKVTKRGQDVALRCDPISGHVSLYWYRQALGQGPEFLTYFNYEAQQDKSGLPNDRFSAERPEGSISTLTIQRTEQRDSAMYRCASSLGGVGRFSEQFFGPGTRLTVL.

V and J are TRBV7-3 and TRBJ2-2, with 11 positions matching TRBD1. The CDR3 totals 18 residues. V shed 5 bases, J shed 8 bases, and the junction held 16 bases outside the gene matches. Germline CDR1 is SGHTA and CDR2 is FQGTGA. The CDR3, as DNA: TGTGCCAGCAGCCCTTATGGGACAGGGGGGCCCCAAAGTGGGGAGCTGTTTTTT. Translation gives CASSPYGTGGPQSGELFF.